The subject of this entry is one T cell receptor beta chain. Self-reported history from a screening survey and questionnaire set each donor's cohort. This specimen belongs to a study of blood T cell repertoires in COVID-19. Between the trimmed V and J ends, which lost 3 bases and 9 bases, there was a span of 15 bases. CDR1 is SGHKS and CDR2 is YYEKEE in the germline V gene (reference sequence). There are 13 residues in the CDR3. Sequencing was performed with immunoSEQ multiplex PCR; in TCRdb, only in-frame clones are kept and a portion is missing. Among roughly 180,000 clones listed, 75% to 90% were seen once.

The clonotype was recovered from a woman aged 45-65 years who had recovered from COVID-19. The source material was PBMCs or T cells enriched from blood (not recorded which). The rearrangement joins TRBV5-5 to TRBJ1-1, with D possibly TRBD1 on 5 matching bases. CDR3 loop: CASSSGGGKKAFF. The CDR3 coding sequence is TGTGCCAGCAGCTCGGGCGGGGGAAAAAAAGCTTTCTTT.